The TCR beta chain described here comes from a study of T cells in Graves' hyperthyroidism and ophthalmopathy. Study-wide background: Blood was drawn when the patient was first diagnosed and still untreated.

The CDR3 extends over 13 amino acids. Germline values: CDR1 MNHEY, CDR2 SMNVEV (reference sequence). Trimming stripped 3 bases from V and 3 bases from J, with 9 bases between. Graves' hyperthyroidism showing no ophthalmopathy progression within 18 months was considered stable. Aged 18 to 65, the patients had hyperthyroidism that was newly diagnosed and had lasted under 2 months. Exclusion followed for patients with uncontrolled infection, other autoimmune disease, pregnancy or lactation. RNA transcripts gave rise to amplified TCR beta CDR3 regions. TCR CDR3 regions were first amplified by RT-PCR with HTBI primers. TCRdb re-called the multiplex PCR reads with MiXCR, one entry per CDR3 protein. The data show approximately 480,000 distinct CDR3 sequences, around 21% seen once. This clonotype was detected ten times or more.

This chain joins TRBV27 and TRBJ2-7; weak D call: TRBD2 (5 bases). The TCR comes from a man in his late teens or twenties with Graves' hyperthyroidism. Material: blood. The CDR3 loop is CASSFRGIYEQYF. CDR3 bases: TGTGCCAGCAGTTTTAGAGGGATCTACGAGCAGTACTTC.